A selection of T cell receptor beta chains follows, all from one sample in a study of blood T cell repertoires in COVID-19. Assay used: immunoSEQ multiplex PCR; TCRdb lists only in-frame clones, some missing. The sample shows 200,000 to 300,000 clones, around 86% of them seen only once. Sequencing input: PBMCs or T cells enriched from blood (not recorded which). The receptors shown here come from a man aged 35-49 years who had recovered from COVID-19. Both conserved end residues are part of each CDR3. The D gene is left open where the match is weak. Clone sizes are given selectively: once, few, many, or a class where the clone is expanded.

J gene	clone size	CDR3 length	D gene	V gene	CDR3 DNA	CDR3 protein
TRBJ2-7	.	14	TRBD2	TRBV24-1	TGTGCCACCAGTAGTCGGGAGGGCCCCTCCGAGCAGTACTTC	CATSSREGPSEQYF
TRBJ2-1	.	16	.	TRBV5-6	TGTGCCAGCAGCCCACTAGAACAGAGCTCCTACAATGAGCAGTTCTTC	CASSPLEQSSYNEQFF
TRBJ1-6	once	12	TRBD1	TRBV28	TGTGCCAGCAGACAGGGGAGCGCACCCCTCCACTTT	CASRQGSAPLHF
TRBJ2-5	.	15	TRBD2	TRBV7-6	TGTGCCAGCAGCCCTTTTAGCGGGGATTTGGAGACCCAGTACTTC	CASSPFSGDLETQYF
TRBJ2-4	.	14	.	TRBV10-1	TGCGCCAGTAAAACAGGGTTAGCCAAAAACATTCAGTACTTC	CASKTGLAKNIQYF
TRBJ2-5	.	14	TRBD2	TRBV30	TGTGCCTGGATGAGCGGGGTGATCCAAGAGACCCAGTACTTC	CAWMSGVIQETQYF
TRBJ2-1	.	13	.	TRBV27	TGTGCCAGCAACCAGGGCCCCTACAATGAGCAGTTCTTC	CASNQGPYNEQFF
TRBJ1-1	.	12	.	TRBV7-8	TGTGCCAGCAGCTTAGCGCGAGATGGAGCTTTCTTT	CASSLARDGAFF
TRBJ2-7	.	15	TRBD1	TRBV28	TGTGCCAGCAGTCCCGGGACAGCGAACTCCTACGAGCAGTACTTC	CASSPGTANSYEQYF
TRBJ2-1	.	15	TRBD2	TRBV7-3	TGTGCCAGCAGCTTAAACGGGGGGGCCTACAATGAGCAGTTCTTC	CASSLNGGAYNEQFF
TRBJ2-1	once	17	TRBD2	TRBV10-2	TGCGCCAGCAAAGCGCGGGCTAGCGGGTTCTCCTACAATGAGCAGTTCTTC	CASKARASGFSYNEQFF
TRBJ1-5	.	15	TRBD1	TRBV3-1/TRBV3-2	TGTGCCAGCAGCCAAGCGGGACAGCCTAATCAGCCCCAGCATTTT	CASSQAGQPNQPQHF
TRBJ2-7	once	18	TRBD2	TRBV4-2	TGTGCCAGCAGCGGCCGACTAGCGGGAGGGCCGAGTTACGACGAGCAGTACTTC	CASSGRLAGGPSYDEQYF
TRBJ1-1	.	16	TRBD1	TRBV5-4	TGTGCCAGCAGCAAAACAGGGGGCGCATTTAATGCTGAAGCTTTCTTT	CASSKTGGAFNAEAFF
TRBJ1-1	.	15	.	TRBV6-2/TRBV6-3	TGTGCCAGCAGTTACGGGAGGGAGCGAGACACTGAAGCTTTCTTT	CASSYGRERDTEAFF
TRBJ1-6	.	16	.	TRBV7-8	TGTGCCAGCAGCTTGGCCCCTACAGGGTTCAATTCACCCCTCCACTTT	CASSLAPTGFNSPLHF
TRBJ1-5	.	15	.	TRBV7-9	TGTGCCAGCAGCTCGTCCTCGACTGTCAATCAGCCCCAGCATTTT	CASSSSSTVNQPQHF
TRBJ2-6	.	14	.	TRBV3-1/TRBV3-2	TGTGCCAGCAGCCAAGCTGCTGGGGCCAACGTCCTGACTTTC	CASSQAAGANVLTF
TRBJ2-1	few	13	.	TRBV6-5	TGTGCCAGCCACAGGGTAGATATCAATGAGCAGTTCTTC	CASHRVDINEQFF
TRBJ1-1	.	15	TRBD1	TRBV5-1	TGCGCCAGCAGCTTACTACAGGGGAGAGGGTCTGAAGCTTTCTTT	CASSLLQGRGSEAFF